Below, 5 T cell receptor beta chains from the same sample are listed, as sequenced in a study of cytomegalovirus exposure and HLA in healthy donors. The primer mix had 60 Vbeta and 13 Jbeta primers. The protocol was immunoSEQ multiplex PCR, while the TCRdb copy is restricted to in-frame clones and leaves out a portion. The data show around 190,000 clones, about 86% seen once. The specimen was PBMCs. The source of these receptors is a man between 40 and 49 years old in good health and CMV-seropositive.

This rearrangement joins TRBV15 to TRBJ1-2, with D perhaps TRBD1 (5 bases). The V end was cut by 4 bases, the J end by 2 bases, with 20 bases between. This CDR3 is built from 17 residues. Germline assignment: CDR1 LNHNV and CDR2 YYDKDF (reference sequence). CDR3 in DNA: TGTGCCACCAGCACCTTCGACCGGGGGGGTGGCAACTATGGCTACACCTTC. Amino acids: CATSTFDRGGGNYGYTF.

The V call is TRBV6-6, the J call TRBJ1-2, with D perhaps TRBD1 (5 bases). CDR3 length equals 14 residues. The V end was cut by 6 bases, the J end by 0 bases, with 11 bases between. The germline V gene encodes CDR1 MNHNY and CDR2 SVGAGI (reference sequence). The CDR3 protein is CASSPRDSNYGYTF. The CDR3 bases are TGTGCCAGCAGCCCTCGGGACTCTAACTATGGCTACACCTTC.

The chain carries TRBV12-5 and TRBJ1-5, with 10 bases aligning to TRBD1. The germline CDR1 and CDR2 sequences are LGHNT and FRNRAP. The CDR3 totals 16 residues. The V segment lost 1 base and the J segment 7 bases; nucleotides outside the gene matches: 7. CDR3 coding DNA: TGTGCTAGTGGTTTGGGGTCGGGGACAGGGGACCAGCCCCAGCATTTT. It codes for CASGLGSGTGDQPQHF.

CDR3 in amino acids: CASSQDWGPTGLAYF. CDR3 in DNA: TGCGCCAGCAGCCAAGATTGGGGTCCTACGGGACTAGCTTACTTC. The V call is TRBV4-3, the J call TRBJ2-4, with 9 nucleotides matching TRBD2. Trimming removed 0 bases from V and 16 bases from J; junction bases left unmatched: 13. The CDR3 spans 15 residues. Germline V gene lookup returns CDR1 LGHNA and CDR2 YSLEER.

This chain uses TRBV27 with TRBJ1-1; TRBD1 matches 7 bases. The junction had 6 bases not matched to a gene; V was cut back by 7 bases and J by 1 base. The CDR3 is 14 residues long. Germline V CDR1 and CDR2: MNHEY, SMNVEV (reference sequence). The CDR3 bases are TGTGCCAGCACTCTGGCAGGGGGGAACACTGAAGCTTTCTTT. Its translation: CASTLAGGNTEAFF.